A single sample is the source of the 29 T cell receptor beta chains below, sequenced in a study of T cell responses to AZD1222 COVID-19 vaccine (TCRdb year 2021). Interpreted using the paper, the time point label stands for: baseline before first vaccination. Libraries came from the immunoSEQ multiplex PCR assay. TCRdb stores this immuneACCESS table with in-frame sequences only. Part of the clones is absent; in the studies checked, under half of the shortfall reflects unresolved V genes, and no reason is known for the rest. Recorded for this sample are roughly 93,000 clones; roughly 85% of them occurred a single time. Of the sample, 5% to 7.5% falls within the top ten clones. The specimen comprised peripheral blood, sampled on day 0 of AZD1222 vaccination. The receptors originated from an adult in good health.

This clone is a singleton in its sample. This rearrangement joins TRBV15 to TRBJ1-1, with D perhaps TRBD1 (6 bases). The germline V gene encodes CDR1 LNHNV and CDR2 YYDKDF (reference sequence). The germline V and J ends were trimmed by 3 bases and 2 bases, with 31 bases remaining between them. CDR3 size: 21 residues. The CDR3 region has the DNA TGTGCCACCAGCAGGGTTCTGGTGGGCAGGGAAAGGTTAGGGGGAAACACTGAAGCTTTCTTT. Residues: CATSRVLVGRERLGGNTEAFF.

The chain is built from TRBV6-2 or TRBV6-3 and TRBJ2-1; D perhaps matches TRBD2 (5 bases). The CDR3 totals 13 residues. V was pared by 2 bases and J by 10 bases, with 12 bases between. Germline lookup yields CDR1 MNHEY and CDR2 SVGEGT. CDR3 sequence (DNA): TGTGCCAGCAGTTACATTGCGGGTAACGAGCAGTTCTTC. Translating it yields CASSYIAGNEQFF.

The chain employs TRBV29-1 and TRBJ1-4, with 9 bases fitting TRBD1. In germline, CDR1 is SQVTM, CDR2 ANQGSEA. The J segment lost 11 bases and the V segment lost 7 bases, leaving 5 bases of the junction unmatched. The length of the CDR3 is 11 residues. The CDR3 nucleotides are TGCAGCGCCAGGGACAGGGACAAACTGTTTTTT. Translated, it gives CSARDRDKLFF.

CDR3 region: CASSQPTSANTGELFF. The CDR3 DNA sequence: TGTGCCAGCAGCCAACCGACTAGCGCGAACACCGGGGAGCTGTTTTTT. The chain couples TRBV3-1 (or the pseudogene TRBV3-2) to TRBJ2-2, with 8 nucleotides matching TRBD2. Germline V gene data show CDR1 as LGHDT and CDR2 as YNNKEL (reference sequence). The CDR3 sequence is 16 residues long. V dropped 2 bases and J dropped 0; count of bases not matched to a gene: 2.

The V call is TRBV6-2 or TRBV6-3, the J call TRBJ1-1; no reliable D call. This CDR3 has 14 amino acids. Germline CDR1 and CDR2: MNHEY and SVGEGT. V gave up 2 bases and J gave up 4 bases, with 11 bases separating them. The CDR3: CASSYIRLGTEAFF. The CDR3 DNA reads as TGTGCCAGCAGTTACATCCGGTTGGGCACTGAAGCTTTCTTT.

V is TRBV25-1 and J is TRBJ1-4; D is undetermined. Germline V gene data show CDR1 as MGHDK and CDR2 as SYGVNS. This CDR3 comprises 15 residues. V was shortened by 3 bases and J by 2 bases, with 10 bases between the two germline ends. CDR3 sequence (DNA): TGTGCCAGCAGTGACTCCCAAGCGACTAATGAAAAACTGTTTTTT. Protein: CASSDSQATNEKLFF.

This chain connects TRBV7-9 to TRBJ1-2; 8 bases are shared with TRBD1. Per the germline V gene, CDR1 is SEHNR and CDR2 is FQNEAQ (reference sequence). V shed 2 bases, J shed 5 bases, and the junction held 1 base outside the gene matches. The CDR3 spans 13 residues. CDR3 in amino acids: CASSLQGAYGYTF. For the CDR3, the DNA is TGTGCCAGCAGCTTACAGGGGGCATATGGCTACACCTTC.

The rearrangement links TRBV4-1 to TRBJ2-7, with 13 bases lining up with TRBD2. Looked up from germline, CDR1 is MGHRA and CDR2 is YSYEKL. The CDR3 is made up of 17 amino acids. The junction had 15 bases not matched to a gene; V was cut back by 6 bases and J by 7 bases. The CDR3, as DNA: TGCGCCAGCAGTCGGGAACTAGCGGGAGGGCCTAATGGGGAGCAGTACTTC. This codes for CASSRELAGGPNGEQYF.

This chain connects TRBV5-4 to TRBJ2-7; 12 nucleotides match TRBD1. J lost 6 bases, V lost 0 bases, and 4 bases had no gene match. The CDR3 runs 15 residues. In germline, CDR1 is SGHNT, CDR2 YYREEE (reference sequence). CDR3 nucleotide sequence: TGTGCCAGCAGCTTGGTGGGACAGGGGGCGGGCGAGCAGTACTTC. Translated, it gives CASSLVGQGAGEQYF. Full variable domain (remainder filled in from reference TRBV5-4 and TRBJ2-7): ETGVTQSPTHLIKTRGQQVTLRCSSQSGHNTVSWYQQALGQGPQFIFQYYREEENGRGNFPPRFSGLQFPNYSSELNVNALELDDSALYLCASSLVGQGAGEQYFGPGTRLTVT.

This clone was counted a few times. This rearrangement joins TRBV9 to TRBJ2-1, with D perhaps TRBD1 or TRBD2 (6 bases each). There are 17 residues in the CDR3. V was trimmed by 1 base and J by 4 bases, leaving 18 bases between them. Germline V gives CDR1 SGDLS, CDR2 YYNGEE. CDR3 sequence: CASSVSPLGGGYNEQFF. The CDR3 DNA reads TGTGCCAGCAGCGTATCTCCCCTAGGGGGAGGATACAATGAGCAGTTCTTC.

Details on this clone: The germline gene is not matched at one end of the junction; a read error may be the cause. V usage is TRBV2 and J usage is TRBJ1-1; TRBD1 matches at 7 bases. The CDR3 consists of 11 residues. Germline CDR1 reads SNHLY; CDR2 reads FYNNEI. In nucleotides, the CDR3 is TGTGCCAGCAGTGCCGCAGCGGGACAGAGCTTT. Its protein is CASSAAAGQSF.

This clone was picked up one time. The rearrangement links TRBV4-3 to TRBJ2-4, with 9 bases identical to TRBD2. The CDR3 covers 20 residues. Germline loops: CDR1 LGHNA, CDR2 YSLEER. After removal of 2 bases from V and 1 base from J, the junction contained 15 bases not matched to a gene. The DNA for the CDR3 is TGCGCCAGCAGCCAACCGCCGGTTTCTAGCGGGACCCCTGCCAAAAACATTCAGTACTTC. Amino acids: CASSQPPVSSGTPAKNIQYF.

CDR3 in amino acids: CASSYRDRGSKNIQYF. CDR3 nucleotide sequence: TGTGCCAGCAGTTACAGGGACAGGGGGTCCAAAAACATTCAGTACTTC. The V call is TRBV6-2 or TRBV6-3, the J call TRBJ2-4; TRBD1 matches at 11 bases. Trimming removed 2 bases from V and 2 bases from J; junction bases left unmatched: 2. Germline V CDR1 and CDR2: MNHEY, SVGEGT. This CDR3 has 16 amino acids.

The chain recombines TRBV20-1 with TRBJ2-3, with 12 bases identical to TRBD2. This CDR3 comprises 14 residues. Germline V CDR1 and CDR2: DFQATT, SNEGSKA (reference sequence). Trimming took 3 bases from V and 4 from J; bases not matched to a gene: 2. The CDR3 nucleotides read TGCAGTGCTAGTTCTAGCGGGGGGGCAGATACGCAGTATTTT. It translates to CSASSSGGADTQYF.

This chain's CDR3 is CASSQLLQGYLSQETQYF. The CDR3 nucleotides read TGTGCCAGCAGCCAACTACTACAGGGCTACCTATCCCAAGAGACCCAGTACTTC. V usage is TRBV3-1 (or the pseudogene TRBV3-2) and J usage is TRBJ2-5; perhaps TRBD1 as D (6 bases). Germline-derived CDR1 and CDR2 are LGHDT and YNNKEL (reference sequence). The CDR3 is 18 amino acids. Trimming removed 2 bases at V and 1 base at J, with 20 bases between.

Only one count was recorded for this clone. This rearrangement joins TRBV4-1 to TRBJ1-4; D unclear. The CDR3 runs to 16 residues. Trimming cost V 1 base and J 0 bases, with 9 bases left between them. Germline CDR1 MGHRA, CDR2 YSYEKL. The CDR3 protein is CASSQAGFATNEKLFF. The CDR3 DNA reads as TGCGCCAGCAGCCAAGCGGGATTTGCAACTAATGAAAAACTGTTTTTT.

This chain uses TRBV5-4 with TRBJ2-7; D gene ambiguous. Germline assignment: CDR1 SGHNT and CDR2 YYREEE (reference sequence). The length of the CDR3 is 14 residues. V lost 0 bases to trimming and J lost 0 bases, with 7 bases between them. CDR3 in amino acids: CASSLDPGSYEQYF. In nucleotides, the CDR3 is TGTGCCAGCAGCTTGGATCCAGGCTCCTACGAGCAGTACTTC.

The rearrangement uses TRBV4-1 and TRBJ2-5, with TRBD2 as a possible D gene (6 bases). The CDR3 extends over 17 amino acids. Trimming stripped 0 bases from V and 5 bases from J, with 19 bases between. CDR1 is MGHRA and CDR2 is YSYEKL in the germline V gene. The CDR3 DNA reads TGCGCCAGCAGCCAAGATGGAGGGGCCGCCCTCGGGGAGACCCAGTACTTC. It specifies CASSQDGGAALGETQYF.

The J gene is TRBJ1-1, the V gene TRBV5-1; TRBD1 aligns across 10 bases. This CDR3 region has 16 residues. The V gene's germline CDR1 is SGHRS and CDR2 YFSETQ. Trimming took 0 bases from V and 3 from J; bases not matched to a gene: 5. CDR3 protein: CASSLAPGQGYTEAFF. CDR3 in DNA: TGCGCCAGCAGCTTGGCCCCGGGACAGGGGTACACTGAAGCTTTCTTT.

CDR3 DNA sequence: TGTGCCAGCAGCCGAGGGCAGGAGAACACTGAAGCTTTCTTT. Encoded protein: CASSRGQENTEAFF. V usage is TRBV5-4 and J usage is TRBJ1-1; D not resolved. CDR1 and CDR2 (germline): SGHNT, YYREEE (reference sequence). Trimming shortened V by 4 bases and J by 1 base, and 11 bases separated the two germline ends. The CDR3 has 14 residues.

The table lists this clone with a few counts. The chain recombines TRBV30 with TRBJ1-1; D possibly corresponds to TRBD1 (5 bases). Trimming took 0 bases from V and 4 from J, leaving 12 bases between them. The CDR3 runs 14 residues. The germline CDR1 and CDR2 sequences are GTSNPN and SVGIG (reference sequence). CDR3 sequence reads: CAWSVFRQTTEAFF. The CDR3 DNA follows: TGTGCCTGGAGTGTATTTCGACAGACCACTGAAGCTTTCTTT.

The chain links TRBV2 to TRBJ1-5, with a possible D match to TRBD1 (5 bases). V was clipped by 4 bases and J by 7 bases, with 11 bases between them. Germline V CDR1 and CDR2: SNHLY, FYNNEI. The CDR3 contains 13 residues. CDR3 region: CASSVSGNQPQHF. Here the CDR3 DNA reads TGTGCCAGCAGTGTTTCAGGGAACCAGCCCCAGCATTTT.

The chain employs TRBV29-1 and TRBJ1-1; 11 bases fit TRBD1. CDR3 length: 15 amino acids. V was pared by 7 bases and J by 0 bases, with 7 bases of the junction left unmatched. CDR1 is SQVTM and CDR2 is ANQGSEA in the germline V gene. The CDR3 loop reads CSDAGTGGMNTEAFF. As DNA, the CDR3 is TGCAGCGACGCCGGGACAGGGGGGATGAACACTGAAGCTTTCTTT.

A remark on this clone: This CDR3 is also generated by other DNA sequences in the sample. This chain connects TRBV6-1 to TRBJ1-1; TRBD1 is a possible D gene (5 bases). The CDR3 is made up of 14 amino acids. V lost 3 bases and J 4 bases, leaving 12 bases between the germline ends. CDR1 MNHNS and CDR2 SASEGT come from the germline V gene. This CDR3 is CASSEWGEGTEAFF. CDR3 nucleotides: TGTGCCAGCAGTGAGTGGGGGGAGGGCACTGAAGCTTTCTTT.

The chain employs TRBV19 and TRBJ1-2, with 8 bases that match TRBD1. The trim removed 4 bases at V and 3 bases at J, leaving 7 bases unmatched. Germline CDR1 and CDR2: LNHDA and SQIVND (reference sequence). The CDR3 runs 15 residues. CDR3 sequence reads: CASSTGQAGDYGYTF. CDR3 in DNA: TGTGCCAGTAGTACGGGACAGGCCGGGGACTATGGCTACACCTTC.

The gene calls are TRBV6-5 and TRBJ2-1, with D hard to call. V was cut by 6 bases and J by 4 bases, with 10 bases left in between. The CDR3 spans 13 residues. In germline, CDR1 is MNHEY, CDR2 SVGAGI. CDR3 bases: TGTGCCAGCAGCGCTATAATATACAATGAGCAGTTCTTC. It encodes CASSAIIYNEQFF.

This clone was found a few times. The rearrangement uses TRBV6-1 and TRBJ2-5; TRBD2 matches at 12 bases. The CDR3 length is 15 residues. Losses at the gene ends were 2 bases for V and 2 bases for J; bases not matched to a gene: 0. Germline V gene data show CDR1 as MNHNS and CDR2 as SASEGT. In DNA, the CDR3 is TGTGCCAGCAGTGAACTAGCGGGGGGGCAAGAGACCCAGTACTTC. This translates into CASSELAGGQETQYF.

V usage is TRBV19 and J usage is TRBJ1-6; D not resolved. The CDR3 is 16 residues long. Germline loops: CDR1 LNHDA, CDR2 SQIVND (reference sequence). V was pared by 7 bases and J by 0 bases, with 13 bases between. CDR3 in DNA: TGTGCCAGTACGGCGGGCAGGAGCTCCTATAATTCACCCCTCCACTTT. Translating gives CASTAGRSSYNSPLHF. Full variable domain (rest looked up from reference TRBV19 and TRBJ1-6): DGGITQSPKYLFRKEGQNVTLSCEQNLNHDAMYWYRQDPGQGLRLIYYSQIVNDFQKGDIAEGYSVSREKKESFPLTVTSAQKNPTAFYLCASTAGRSSYNSPLHFGNGTRLTVT.

This rearrangement joins TRBV7-8 to TRBJ2-5; 8 nucleotides align to TRBD1. The V and J ends lost 2 bases and 7 bases, in that order; junction bases with no gene match: 9. The germline CDR1 and CDR2 sequences are SGHVS and FQNEAQ. The CDR3 length is 15 residues. In DNA form, the CDR3 reads TGTGCCAGCAGCTTATTACAGGCGGGGACAGGGACCCAGTACTTC. Translating gives CASSLLQAGTGTQYF.